This entry lists 21 T cell receptor beta chains sequenced from one sample in a study of patients and donors after allogeneic stem cell transplantation (dated by TCRdb to the early 2020s). Libraries were prepared through RT-PCR. Sequencing used a NextSeq 550. Through fastp at Q25 and MiXCR, TCRdb rebuilt clones from the public reads, retaining in-frame beta chains. Rows merge per CDR3 protein into single entries with the most common DNA and genes. This sample gives 150,000 to 200,000 distinct CDR3 sequences in total; approximately 31% of them show up just once. 2.5% to 3.5% of the sample comes from the top ten. Sequencing was performed on blood, either unsorted or a sorted T cell fraction (not recorded which). The receptors shown here come from a human donor who was either an allogeneic HSCT recipient or a stem cell or donor lymphocyte infusion donor (not recorded which). It is not recorded whose cells these are; they may come from a transplant donor.

Only a few counts were recorded for this clonotype. The genes are TRBV9 and TRBJ1-1; 8 nucleotides agree with TRBD1. V trimming: 0 bases; J trimming: 3 bases; junction bases outside the gene matches: 16. Per the germline V gene, CDR1 is SGDLS and CDR2 is YYNGEE. The CDR3 sequence is 19 residues long. The CDR3 coding sequence is TGTGCCAGCAGCGTAGGGGGCGACAGGGGTCCGTTGTTGGACACTGAAGCTTTCTTT. Encoded protein: CASSVGGDRGPLLDTEAFF.

This chain joins TRBV28 and TRBJ2-7; either TRBD1 or TRBD2 may fit D (7 bases each). CDR1 and CDR2 (germline): MDHEN, SYDVKM. This CDR3 is 15 amino acids long. Trimming removed 7 bases from V and 1 base from J, with 17 bases in between. In DNA form, the CDR3 reads TGTGCCAGCACTTCGCAGGGGGAGGGATCCTACGAGCAGTACTTC. Protein: CASTSQGEGSYEQYF.

This clonotype was counted only a few times. The chain couples TRBV5-6 to TRBJ1-5, with D uncertain. CDR1 is SGHDT and CDR2 is YYEEEE in the germline V gene. The ends were cut back, 1 base at V and 0 bases at J, with 11 bases in the middle. The CDR3 consists of 16 residues. CDR3 nucleotide sequence: TGTGCCAGCAGCTTGTTCCCGGGTTATAGCAATCAGCCCCAGCATTTT. This gives the protein CASSLFPGYSNQPQHF.

This clonotype was detected a few times. The chain combines TRBV27 with TRBJ1-6; 7 nucleotides agree with TRBD1. Germline CDR1 is MNHEY and CDR2 is SMNVEV (reference sequence). The CDR3 totals 16 residues. With 6 bases clipped from V and 9 bases from J, the junction kept 14 bases outside the gene matches. The CDR3 DNA is TGTGCCAGCAGAATAGGGGGCCAGGGCGAGGCTTCACCCCTCCACTTT. Translated: CASRIGGQGEASPLHF.

The gene calls are TRBV6-5 and TRBJ2-5, with no clear D. The CDR3 totals 18 residues. Germline-derived CDR1 and CDR2 are MNHEY and SVGAGI. V was cut by 2 bases and J by 1 base, with 20 bases left in between. In nucleotides, the CDR3 is TGTGCCAGCAGTTACGGCGACCGCAATACCCTCACCCAAGAGACCCAGTACTTC. Its translation is CASSYGDRNTLTQETQYF.

This clonotype appeared a few times. The rearrangement joins TRBV20-1 to TRBJ1-4; D is ambiguous. CDR3 length equals 14 residues. Germline CDR1 is DFQATT and CDR2 is SNEGSKA (reference sequence). Trimming stripped 4 bases from V and 5 bases from J, with 14 bases between. The CDR3 is CSATHGSLNEKLFF. CDR3 sequence (DNA): TGCAGTGCTACCCACGGGAGCCTCAATGAAAAACTGTTTTTT.

V usage is TRBV29-1 and J usage is TRBJ1-1; TRBD1 matches at 8 bases. J was trimmed by 1 base and V by 3 bases; bases with no gene match: 7. Looked up from germline, CDR1 is SQVTM and CDR2 is ANQGSEA. This CDR3 is 15 amino acids long. The CDR3 region has the DNA TGCAGCGTTGAGGGGCAGGGGGCACCGAACACTGAAGCTTTCTTT. Protein product: CSVEGQGAPNTEAFF.

This clonotype showed up just a few times. The V gene is TRBV7-2, the J gene TRBJ2-1, with a weak D call TRBD1 (5 bases). Trimming removed 5 bases from V and 8 bases from J, with 22 bases in between. CDR1 is SGHTA, CDR2 FQGNSA, per germline. The CDR3 runs to 16 residues. CDR3 coding DNA: TGTGCCAGCAGCACCCCAAAGGGGCCCTATTGGGATGAGCAGTTCTTC. It specifies CASSTPKGPYWDEQFF.

This clonotype came up a few times. The rearrangement links TRBV20-1 to TRBJ2-7, with a weak D call TRBD2 (5 bases). CDR3 size: 15 residues. V was pared by 3 bases and J by 2 bases, with 17 bases between. CDR1 is DFQATT and CDR2 is SNEGSKA in the germline V gene (reference sequence). The CDR3 loop reads CSASRTPIGAYEQYF. The CDR3 DNA reads as TGCAGTGCTAGTAGGACCCCCATCGGGGCCTACGAGCAGTACTTC.

CDR3 bases: TGCGCCAGCAGCTTGGAGGGACTAGCACACAATGAGCAGTTCTTC. Translating it yields CASSLEGLAHNEQFF. The rearrangement links TRBV5-1 to TRBJ2-1; 9 bases are shared with TRBD2. This CDR3 has 15 residues. The V gene's germline CDR1 is SGHRS and CDR2 YFSETQ. Trimming removed 0 bases from V and 5 bases from J; junction bases left unmatched: 3. The full variable domain, in which reference TRBV5-1 and TRBJ2-1 provide the parts outside the CDR3, is KAGVTQTPRYLIKTRGQQVTLSCSPISGHRSVSWYQQTPGQGLQFLFEYFSETQRNKGNFPGRFSGRQFSNSRSEMNVSTLELGDSALYLCASSLEGLAHNEQFFGPGTRLTVL.

This clonotype was recorded a few times. The chain uses TRBV30 and TRBJ1-2; no clear D. This CDR3 is 13 amino acids long. CDR1 is GTSNPN and CDR2 is SVGIG in the germline V gene (reference sequence). Trimming shortened V by 0 bases and J by 7 bases, and 12 bases separated the two germline ends. The CDR3 DNA is TGTGCCTGGAGTGTACCCCCGTATGGTGGCTACACCTTC. Translating gives CAWSVPPYGGYTF.

The rearrangement joins TRBV27 to TRBJ2-1, with TRBD2 matching 7 bases. The CDR3 consists of 17 residues. Trimming removed 5 bases from V and 0 bases from J; junction bases left unmatched: 10. CDR1 and CDR2 (germline): MNHEY, SMNVEV (reference sequence). This chain's CDR3 is CASSPRTGTISYNEQFF. The DNA for the CDR3 is TGTGCCAGCAGTCCCCGAACCGGGACTATCTCCTACAATGAGCAGTTCTTC.

V is TRBV4-1 and J is TRBJ2-3, with 8 bases aligning to TRBD2. CDR1 and CDR2 from the germline V gene are MGHRA and YSYEKL. This CDR3 has 16 residues. J lost 2 bases, V lost 4 bases, and 8 bases had no gene match. The CDR3: CASSRWTSSNTDTQYF. The CDR3 DNA reads TGCGCCAGCAGCCGATGGACTAGCTCAAACACAGATACGCAGTATTTT.

The chain is built from TRBV20-1 and TRBJ1-5; D unresolved. Germline CDR1 reads DFQATT; CDR2 reads SNEGSKA (reference sequence). The V end was cut by 4 bases, the J end by 11 bases, with 24 bases between. The CDR3 has 15 residues. The CDR3 nucleotides are TGCAGTGCTATCGGTAAAGCCGGGCGCAGAAGGACCCAGCATTTT. Translation: CSAIGKAGRRRTQHF.

V usage is TRBV7-2 and J usage is TRBJ1-5; tentative D call: TRBD1 (6 bases). The V end was cut by 5 bases, the J end by 3 bases, with 14 bases between. The CDR3 is 15 residues long. Germline V lookup: CDR1 SGHTA, CDR2 FQGNSA. This CDR3 is CASSPFGTTNQPQHF. The DNA of the CDR3 is TGTGCCAGCAGCCCTTTCGGGACAACCAATCAGCCCCAGCATTTT.

This sequence joins TRBV7-2 and TRBJ2-3; 8 nucleotides line up with TRBD2. Germline V gene sequence: CDR1 SGHTA, CDR2 FQGNSA. This CDR3 has 16 amino acids. J was trimmed by 6 bases and V by 3 bases; bases with no gene match: 11. As DNA, the CDR3 is TGTGCCAGCAGCTTTTTTGAAGCGGGAGTAGGGGATACGCAGTATTTT. Encoded protein: CASSFFEAGVGDTQYF.

The DNA for the CDR3 is TGTGCCACCAGCAGTTACCGGGACTGGCGGGCCGGCTACACCTTC. Protein sequence: CATSSYRDWRAGYTF. The chain has TRBV15 and TRBJ1-2; TRBD1 might be the D (5 bases). CDR1 LNHNV and CDR2 YYDKDF come from the germline V gene (reference sequence). Trimming cost V 3 bases and J 8 bases, with 19 bases left between them. The CDR3 loop spans 15 amino acids. Filled out from reference TRBV15 and TRBJ1-2, the complete variable domain reads DAMVIQNPRYQVTQFGKPVTLSCSQTLNHNVMYWYQQKSSQAPKLLFHYYDKDFNNEADTPDNFQSRRPNTSFCFLDIRSPGLGDTAMYLCATSSYRDWRAGYTFGSGTRLTVV.

This clonotype came up a few times. The chain has TRBV3-1 and TRBJ1-1; D possibly corresponds to TRBD1 (5 bases). Germline V CDR1 and CDR2: LGHDT, YNNKEL (reference sequence). This CDR3 has 17 residues. Trimming took 4 bases from V and 0 from J, leaving 18 bases between them. This CDR3 reads CASSPAPWGVMNTEAFF. DNA for the CDR3: TGTGCCAGCAGCCCAGCCCCTTGGGGGGTCATGAACACTGAAGCTTTCTTT. The entire variable domain, with the rest obtained from reference TRBV3-1 and TRBJ1-1, is as follows: DTAVSQTPKYLVTQMGNDKSIKCEQNLGHDTMYWYKQDSKKFLKIMFSYNNKELIINETVPNRFSPKSPDKAHLNLHINSLELGDSAVYFCASSPAPWGVMNTEAFFGQGTRLTVV.

In its sample, this clonotype was seen a few times. Here the CDR3 DNA reads TGTGCCAGCAGTTTAGTGCAGGGGGTAGGAGCTTTCTTT. Encoded protein: CASSLVQGVGAFF. The chain joins TRBV27 to TRBJ1-1; 7 nucleotides align to TRBD1. Germline CDR1 and CDR2: MNHEY and SMNVEV (reference sequence). This CDR3 has 13 amino acids. The junction had 7 bases not matched to a gene; V was cut back by 2 bases and J by 10 bases.

The rearrangement links TRBV27 to TRBJ2-7; tentatively, D is TRBD1 or TRBD2 (5 bases each). The CDR3 contains 14 residues. V shed 2 bases and J shed 0 bases, with 8 bases lying between them. CDR1 and CDR2 from the germline V gene are MNHEY and SMNVEV (reference sequence). The CDR3 DNA is TGTGCCAGCAGTTTACGAGGGACCTCCTACGAGCAGTACTTC. Residues: CASSLRGTSYEQYF.

This rearrangement joins TRBV7-2 to TRBJ1-3; perhaps TRBD1 as D (5 bases). Trimming removed 1 base from V and 4 bases from J, with 11 bases in between. Germline CDR1 is SGHTA and CDR2 is FQGNSA. The CDR3 is 15 residues long. DNA for the CDR3: TGTGCCAGCAGCTTAGTCGGGACCAACGGAAACACCATATATTTT. Translating it yields CASSLVGTNGNTIYF.